The 8 T cell receptor beta chains below come from one sample, sequenced in a study of Graves' ophthalmopathy and Graves' hyperthyroidism. Amplification of TCR beta CDR3 regions used RNA transcripts. RT-PCR was first run with HTBI primers, then multiplex PCR in a second round. TCRdb fed the multiplex PCR reads into MiXCR, producing one record per CDR3 protein. Of some 1.1 million distinct CDR3 sequences listed, 35% to 45% are singletons. The sample consisted of peripheral blood or thyroid tissue (not recorded which). All receptors derive from an adult man with Graves' hyperthyroidism.

This clonotype showed up just a few times. The CDR3 DNA follows: TGCGCCAGCAGCTTCAGCTCAACTAATGAAAAACTGTTTTTT. It is translated as CASSFSSTNEKLFF. V gene TRBV4-1 combines with J gene TRBJ1-4; D unclear. The length of the CDR3 is 14 residues. The V gene lost 5 bases and the J gene lost 0 bases, with 7 bases spanning the gap. The germline CDR1 and CDR2 sequences are MGHRA and YSYEKL.

This clonotype was counted at least ten times. As DNA, the CDR3 is TGCAGCGTTGAGGCAGGGAAGGCCTACGAGCAGTACTTC. Translated: CSVEAGKAYEQYF. V usage is TRBV29-1 and J usage is TRBJ2-7; D perhaps matches TRBD1 (5 bases). Germline V gene sequence: CDR1 SQVTM, CDR2 ANQGSEA. CDR3 size: 13 residues. Deletions cut 3 bases from V and 2 bases from J, with 11 bases between.

This clonotype was seen repeatedly, ten times or more. The chain is built from TRBV20-1 and TRBJ1-1, with D hard to call. Trimming removed 2 bases at V and 7 bases at J, with 8 bases between. CDR1 and CDR2 (germline): DFQATT, SNEGSKA (reference sequence). This CDR3 spans 11 amino acids. CDR3 bases: TGCAGTGCTAGATTGACGGTTGAAGCTTTCTTT. Its protein product is CSARLTVEAFF.

The CDR3 sequence is CASSLDGTPQLNTGELFF. The CDR3 coding sequence is TGTGCCAGCAGCTTAGATGGGACACCACAATTAAACACCGGGGAGCTGTTTTTT. This sequence joins TRBV9 and TRBJ2-2; a possible D gene is TRBD1 (6 bases). The CDR3 has 18 amino acids. Per germline, CDR1 SGDLS and CDR2 YYNGEE. Trimming removed 4 bases from V and 2 bases from J, with 21 bases in between.

This chain connects TRBV4-3 to TRBJ1-3, with D uncertain. This CDR3 has 16 residues. Germline V gene lookup returns CDR1 LGHNA and CDR2 YSLEER. V dropped 0 bases and J dropped 3 bases, with 12 bases sitting between them. CDR3 in amino acids: CASSQDTGMGGNTIYF. DNA of the CDR3: TGCGCCAGCAGCCAAGATACGGGGATGGGTGGAAACACCATATATTTT.

This clonotype was seen ten or more times. J is TRBJ2-5 and V is TRBV25-1; D remains ambiguous. The CDR3 has 16 amino acids. CDR1 MGHDK and CDR2 SYGVNS come from the germline V gene. V was pared by 0 bases and J by 7 bases, with 18 bases between. The CDR3 region is CASSEYLFGQRGTQYF. In DNA, the CDR3 is TGTGCCAGCAGTGAATATTTATTCGGCCAACGAGGGACCCAGTACTTC.

This clonotype was recorded a few times. This chain links TRBV28 with TRBJ2-7; 10 nucleotides agree with TRBD2. Germline V gene data show CDR1 as MDHEN and CDR2 as SYDVKM. This CDR3 is built from 15 residues. V lost 6 bases, J lost 3 bases, and 8 bases stayed unmatched. The CDR3 nucleotides are TGTGCCAGCAGCTCCGGGACTAGCGCTGGCTACGAGCAGTACTTC. This translates into CASSSGTSAGYEQYF.

This clonotype was observed at least ten times. Being one base from a much bigger clone, this may be a read error. V gene TRBV10-3 combines with J gene TRBJ1-1, with D perhaps matching TRBD1 (5 bases). This CDR3 is built from 11 residues. Germline CDR1 reads ENHRY; CDR2 reads SYGVKD. The ends were cut back, 8 bases at V and 1 base at J, with 5 bases in the middle. CDR3 protein: CAIGGNTEAFF. The CDR3 coding sequence is TGTGCCATCGGGGGGAACACTGAAGCTTTCTTT.